The 17 T cell receptor beta chains presented below share a single source sample, sequenced in a study of blood T cell repertoires in COVID-19. This table comes from immunoSEQ multiplex PCR, and its TCRdb copy is limited to in-frame clones, with some not included. The table lists about 210,000 clones, 89% of them singletons. The sequenced sample consisted of peripheral blood. The receptors originated from a woman in her forties with acute or convalescent COVID-19.

This clone was found a few times. The chain couples TRBV11-2 to TRBJ1-2; a weak D match, TRBD1 (5 bases). This CDR3 has 14 residues. From germline, CDR1 is SGHAT and CDR2 FQNNGV. Trimming pared 0 bases from V and 7 bases from J, leaving 12 bases between. CDR3: CASSLDLGGSGYTF. The CDR3, as DNA: TGTGCCAGCAGCTTAGATCTGGGGGGAAGTGGCTACACCTTC.

The V gene is TRBV15, the J gene TRBJ1-1; 8 bases are a match to TRBD1. The CDR3 loop spans 17 amino acids. Germline V gene data show CDR1 as LNHNV and CDR2 as YYDKDF (reference sequence). V shed 3 bases, J shed 2 bases, and the junction held 11 bases outside the gene matches. In nucleotides, the CDR3 is TGTGCCACCAGCAGTCCCCAGGGGGCGTTCGGAAACACTGAAGCTTTCTTT. It translates to CATSSPQGAFGNTEAFF.

Worth noting for this clone: Sequence at one end of the junction differs from germline and may be a read error. J is TRBJ1-4 and V is TRBV12-3 or TRBV12-4; 9 bases are a match to TRBD1. This CDR3 contains 13 residues. This CDR3 reads CASSFVGGQGVVF. The CDR3 nucleotides read TGTGCCAGCAGTTTTGTGGGGGGACAGGGCGTCGTTTTT.

The gene calls are TRBV27 and TRBJ1-6, with 8 bases lining up with TRBD1. Germline CDR1 MNHEY, CDR2 SMNVEV (reference sequence). There are 13 residues in the CDR3. V was pared by 8 bases and J by 13 bases, with 10 bases of the junction left unmatched. CDR3 nucleotide sequence: TGTGCCAGCTCCACTTCCGGACAGGGCCCCCTCCACTTT. It encodes CASSTSGQGPLHF.

The rearrangement joins TRBV6-5 to TRBJ2-1; 8 bases line up with TRBD2. Germline V gene sequence: CDR1 MNHEY, CDR2 SVGAGI. This CDR3 comprises 15 residues. V was clipped by 6 bases and J by 7 bases; unmatched bases: 11. In nucleotides, the CDR3 is TGTGCCAGCAGACCTTTAGCGGGGATGGGGAATGAGCAGTTCTTC. This gives the protein CASRPLAGMGNEQFF.

This chain joins TRBV29-1 and TRBJ1-1, with D perhaps TRBD1 (5 bases). Trimming cost V 3 bases and J 4 bases, with 12 bases left between them. This CDR3 spans 13 amino acids. CDR1 and CDR2 (germline): SQVTM, ANQGSEA. The CDR3 region has the DNA TGCAGCGTTGACTTGGGGGGGAGCACTGAAGCTTTCTTT. This gives the protein CSVDLGGSTEAFF.

The J gene is TRBJ1-6, the V gene TRBV5-6; TRBD1 matches at 9 bases. The V gene end was trimmed by 3 bases and the J gene end by 0 bases; junction bases not matched to a gene: 10. The germline CDR1 and CDR2 sequences are SGHDT and YYEEEE. The CDR3 length is 19 residues. For the CDR3, the DNA is TGTGCCAGCAGCTCCACCGGGACAGGGACCAGCTCCTATAATTCACCCCTCCACTTT. It yields the protein CASSSTGTGTSSYNSPLHF.

The gene calls are TRBV18 and TRBJ2-7; the D gene is possibly TRBD1 (6 bases). Germline V gene data show CDR1 as KGHSH and CDR2 as LQKENI. The CDR3 consists of 13 residues. Trimming stripped 6 bases from V and 3 bases from J, with 12 bases between. CDR3 sequence reads: CASSLSDSYEQYV. CDR3 sequence (DNA): TGTGCCAGCTCTCTATCGGACAGCTACGAGCAGTACGTC.

J is TRBJ2-7 and V is TRBV5-1, with TRBD2 matching 9 bases. The CDR3 extends over 15 amino acids. V was clipped by 4 bases and J by 0 bases; unmatched bases: 5. Germline CDR1 SGHRS, CDR2 YFSETQ. This CDR3 is CASSLSGGSSYEQYV. DNA of the CDR3: TGCGCCAGCAGCCTTAGCGGGGGATCCTCCTACGAGCAGTACGTC.

The V gene is TRBV10-3, the J gene TRBJ1-1; D possibly corresponds to TRBD1 (5 bases). V dropped 6 bases and J dropped 6 bases, with 14 bases sitting between them. The CDR3 covers 13 residues. Germline V gene sequence: CDR1 ENHRY, CDR2 SYGVKD. The CDR3 bases are TGTGCCATCAGCACGACAGTTTTCGCTGAAGCTTTCTTT. This translates into CAISTTVFAEAFF.

The CDR3 here is CASSQDLAGGWDTQYF. CDR3 DNA: TGTGCCAGCAGCCAAGATCTAGCGGGGGGGTGGGATACGCAGTATTTT. This chain links TRBV3-1 (or the pseudogene TRBV3-2) with TRBJ2-3, with 12 bases that match TRBD2. Germline V gives CDR1 LGHDT, CDR2 YNNKEL (reference sequence). The CDR3 is made up of 16 amino acids. V was clipped by 0 bases and J by 6 bases; unmatched bases: 4.

The chain couples TRBV27 to TRBJ1-1; 10 bases are a match to TRBD1. Germline assignment: CDR1 MNHEY and CDR2 SMNVEV (reference sequence). V lost 5 bases, J lost 6 bases, and 9 bases stayed unmatched. The CDR3 spans 15 residues. CDR3 loop: CASSRETGGLAEAFF. CDR3 sequence (DNA): TGTGCCAGCAGTCGAGAGACAGGGGGCTTGGCTGAAGCTTTCTTT.

This rearrangement joins TRBV9 to TRBJ1-2, with TRBD1 as a possible D gene (6 bases). The length of the CDR3 is 15 residues. V was shortened by 4 bases and J by 4 bases, with 17 bases between the two germline ends. Germline CDR1 SGDLS, CDR2 YYNGEE. The CDR3 sequence: CASSRTHQGSYGYTF. CDR3 coding DNA: TGTGCCAGCAGCCGGACCCATCAGGGGTCCTATGGCTACACCTTC.

The chain couples TRBV12-3 or TRBV12-4 to TRBJ1-5; D unclear. CDR3 length equals 13 residues. The ends were cut back, 5 bases at V and 4 bases at J, with 9 bases in the middle. Written as DNA, the CDR3 is TGTGCCAGCAGTCTGGGCCCGAATCAGCCCCAGCATTTT. Translation: CASSLGPNQPQHF.

This clone was counted a single time. Other nucleotide sequences from this sample produce the same CDR3. J is TRBJ1-2 and V is TRBV4-2, with 8 bases identical to TRBD1. V lost 0 bases to trimming and J lost 5 bases; unmatched junction nucleotides: 5. CDR3 size: 15 residues. Germline CDR1 is LGHNA and CDR2 is YNFKEQ. CDR3 nucleotide sequence: TGTGCCAGCAGCCAAGATGACAGGGGCGGATATGGCTACACCTTC. Protein product: CASSQDDRGGYGYTF.

This chain joins TRBV30 and TRBJ1-2; TRBD1 agrees at 10 bases. Germline assignment: CDR1 GTSNPN and CDR2 SVGIG (reference sequence). The CDR3 extends over 18 amino acids. The V gene end was trimmed by 2 bases and the J gene end by 4 bases; junction bases not matched to a gene: 16. The CDR3 is CAWSLKRPRRDRGYGYTF. CDR3 nucleotide sequence: TGTGCCTGGAGTCTTAAACGCCCCCGGCGGGACAGGGGCTATGGCTACACCTTC.

This clone has only one observation. The chain carries TRBV2 and TRBJ2-1, with 9 bases fitting TRBD1. The CDR3 is made up of 14 amino acids. Germline lookup yields CDR1 SNHLY and CDR2 FYNNEI. Losses at the gene ends were 10 bases for V and 9 bases for J; bases not matched to a gene: 13. CDR3 DNA: TGTGCCACGCTCCGGGACAGGGTAGAGGGTGAGCAGTTCTTC. Translated, it gives CATLRDRVEGEQFF.